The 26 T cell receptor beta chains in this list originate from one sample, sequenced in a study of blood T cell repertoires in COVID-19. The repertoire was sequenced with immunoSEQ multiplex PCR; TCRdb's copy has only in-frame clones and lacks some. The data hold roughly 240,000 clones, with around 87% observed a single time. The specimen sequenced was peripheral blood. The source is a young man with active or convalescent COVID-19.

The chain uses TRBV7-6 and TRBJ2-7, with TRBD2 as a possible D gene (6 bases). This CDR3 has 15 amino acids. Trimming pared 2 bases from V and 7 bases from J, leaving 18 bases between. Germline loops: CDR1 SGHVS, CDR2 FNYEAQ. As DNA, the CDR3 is TGTGCCAGCAGCTTATACCCCGGGAGTTCGGGGGAGCAGTACTTC. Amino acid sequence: CASSLYPGSSGEQYF.

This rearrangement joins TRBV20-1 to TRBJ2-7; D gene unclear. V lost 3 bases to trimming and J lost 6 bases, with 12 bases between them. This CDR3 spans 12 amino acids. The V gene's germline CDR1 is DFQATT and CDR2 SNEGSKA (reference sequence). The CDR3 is CSASRGTGEQYF. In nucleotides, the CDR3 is TGCAGTGCTAGTCGAGGTACGGGCGAGCAGTACTTC.

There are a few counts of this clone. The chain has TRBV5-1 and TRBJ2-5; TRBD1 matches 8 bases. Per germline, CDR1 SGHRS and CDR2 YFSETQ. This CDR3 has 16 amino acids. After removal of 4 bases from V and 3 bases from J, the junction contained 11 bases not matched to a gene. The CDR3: CASSPIDRGIEETQYF. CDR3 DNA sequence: TGCGCCAGCAGCCCCATAGACAGGGGAATAGAAGAGACCCAGTACTTC.

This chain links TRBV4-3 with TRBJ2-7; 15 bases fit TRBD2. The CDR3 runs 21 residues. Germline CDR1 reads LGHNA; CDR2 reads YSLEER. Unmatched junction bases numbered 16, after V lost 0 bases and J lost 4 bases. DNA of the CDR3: TGCGCCAGCAGCCAAGAAGGTAGAGGACGGAGGACTAGCGGGAGGGATTACGAGCAGTACTTC. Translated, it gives CASSQEGRGRRTSGRDYEQYF.

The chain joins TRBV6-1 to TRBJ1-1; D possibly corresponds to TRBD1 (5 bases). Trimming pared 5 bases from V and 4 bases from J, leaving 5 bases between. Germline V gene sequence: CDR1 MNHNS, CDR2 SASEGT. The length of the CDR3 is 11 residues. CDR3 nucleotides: TGTGCCAGCAGTACAGGCACTGAAGCTTTCTTT. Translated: CASSTGTEAFF.

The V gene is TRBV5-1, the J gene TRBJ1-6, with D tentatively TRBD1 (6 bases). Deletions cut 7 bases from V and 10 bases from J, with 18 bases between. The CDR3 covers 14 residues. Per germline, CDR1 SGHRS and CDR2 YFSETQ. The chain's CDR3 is CASGSTGFESPLHF. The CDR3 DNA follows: TGCGCCAGCGGATCAACAGGGTTTGAATCACCCCTCCACTTT.

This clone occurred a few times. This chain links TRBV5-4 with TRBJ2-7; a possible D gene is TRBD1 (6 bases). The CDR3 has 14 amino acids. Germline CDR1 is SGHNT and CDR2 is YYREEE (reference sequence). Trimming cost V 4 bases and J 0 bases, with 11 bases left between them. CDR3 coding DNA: TGTGCCAGCAGCGCCCAGGGGCCCTCCTACGAGCAGTACTTC. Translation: CASSAQGPSYEQYF.

This CDR3 is CASSDGDGSWGHEQFF. CDR3 DNA: TGTGCCAGCAGTGACGGGGACGGGAGTTGGGGCCATGAGCAGTTCTTC. This rearrangement joins TRBV6-4 to TRBJ2-1; TRBD2 might be the D (6 bases). CDR3 size: 16 residues. V lost 2 bases, J lost 8 bases, and 19 bases lay in between. The germline V gene encodes CDR1 MRHNA and CDR2 SNTAGT.

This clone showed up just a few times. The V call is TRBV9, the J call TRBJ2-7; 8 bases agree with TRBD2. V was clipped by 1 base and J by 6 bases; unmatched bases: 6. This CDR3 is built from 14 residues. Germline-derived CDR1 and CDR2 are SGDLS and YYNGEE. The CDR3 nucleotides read TGTGCCAGCAGCGTACAAGATCGGGGGGGCGAGCAGTACTTC. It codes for CASSVQDRGGEQYF. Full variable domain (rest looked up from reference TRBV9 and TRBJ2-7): DSGVTQTPKHLITATGQRVTLRCSPRSGDLSVYWYQQSLDQGLQFLIQYYNGEERAKGNILERFSAQQFPDLHSELNLSSLELGDSALYFCASSVQDRGGEQYFGPGTRLTVT.

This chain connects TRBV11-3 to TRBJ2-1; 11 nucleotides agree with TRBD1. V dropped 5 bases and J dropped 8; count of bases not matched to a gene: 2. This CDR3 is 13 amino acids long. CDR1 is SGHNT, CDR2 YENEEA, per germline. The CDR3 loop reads CASSPGQGDEQFF. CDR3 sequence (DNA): TGTGCCAGCAGCCCGGGACAGGGGGATGAGCAGTTCTTC.

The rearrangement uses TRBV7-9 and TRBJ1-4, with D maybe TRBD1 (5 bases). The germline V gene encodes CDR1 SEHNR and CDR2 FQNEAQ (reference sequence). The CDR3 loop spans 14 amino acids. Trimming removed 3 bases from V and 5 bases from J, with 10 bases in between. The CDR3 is CASSFQGGNEKLFF. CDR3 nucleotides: TGTGCCAGCAGCTTTCAGGGTGGAAATGAAAAACTGTTTTTT.

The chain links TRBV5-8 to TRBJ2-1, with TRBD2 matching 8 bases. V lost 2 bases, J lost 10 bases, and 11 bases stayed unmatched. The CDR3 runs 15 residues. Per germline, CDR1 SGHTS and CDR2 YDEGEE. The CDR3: CASSFPGRALGEQFF. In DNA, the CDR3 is TGTGCCAGCAGCTTTCCCGGGAGGGCCCTTGGCGAGCAGTTCTTC.

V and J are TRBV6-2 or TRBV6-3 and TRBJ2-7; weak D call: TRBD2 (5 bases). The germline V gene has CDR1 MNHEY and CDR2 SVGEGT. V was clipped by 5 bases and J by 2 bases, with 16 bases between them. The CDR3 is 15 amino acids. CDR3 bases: TGTGCCAGCAGTCCCCCCAGTGGGAGAGCCTACGAGCAGTACTTC. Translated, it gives CASSPPSGRAYEQYF.

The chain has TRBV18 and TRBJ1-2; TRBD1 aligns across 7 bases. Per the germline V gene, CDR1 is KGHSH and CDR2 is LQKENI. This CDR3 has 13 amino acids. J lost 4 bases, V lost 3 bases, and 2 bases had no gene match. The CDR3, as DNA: TGTGCCAGCTCACCGGACAGGACCTATGGCTACACCTTC. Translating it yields CASSPDRTYGYTF.

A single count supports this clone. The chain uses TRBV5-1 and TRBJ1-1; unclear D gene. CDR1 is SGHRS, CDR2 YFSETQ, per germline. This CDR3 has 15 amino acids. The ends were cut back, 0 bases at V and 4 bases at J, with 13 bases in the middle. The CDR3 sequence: CASSLVVSALTEAFF. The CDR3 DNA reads TGCGCCAGCAGCTTGGTCGTTTCAGCGCTCACTGAAGCTTTCTTT. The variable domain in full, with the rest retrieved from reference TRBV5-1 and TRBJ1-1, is KAGVTQTPRYLIKTRGQQVTLSCSPISGHRSVSWYQQTPGQGLQFLFEYFSETQRNKGNFPGRFSGRQFSNSRSEMNVSTLELGDSALYLCASSLVVSALTEAFFGQGTRLTVV.

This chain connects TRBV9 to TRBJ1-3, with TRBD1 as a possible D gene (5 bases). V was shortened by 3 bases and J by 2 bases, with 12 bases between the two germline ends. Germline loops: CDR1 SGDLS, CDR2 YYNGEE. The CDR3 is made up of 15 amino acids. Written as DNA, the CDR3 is TGTGCCAGCAGCGCTGGAGGGGAGGCTGGAAACACCATATATTTT. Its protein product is CASSAGGEAGNTIYF.

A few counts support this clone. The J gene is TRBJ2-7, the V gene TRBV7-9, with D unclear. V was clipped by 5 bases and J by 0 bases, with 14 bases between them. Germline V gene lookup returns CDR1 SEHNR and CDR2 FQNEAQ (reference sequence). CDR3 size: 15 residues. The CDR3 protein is CASSPLSRSSYEQYF. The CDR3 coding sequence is TGTGCCAGCAGCCCCCTCAGTCGGAGCTCCTACGAGCAGTACTTC. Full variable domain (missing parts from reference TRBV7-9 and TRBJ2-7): DTGVSQNPRHKITKRGQNVTFRCDPISEHNRLYWYRQTLGQGPEFLTYFQNEAQLEKSRLLSDRFSAERPKGSFSTLEIQRTEQGDSAMYLCASSPLSRSSYEQYFGPGTRLTVT.

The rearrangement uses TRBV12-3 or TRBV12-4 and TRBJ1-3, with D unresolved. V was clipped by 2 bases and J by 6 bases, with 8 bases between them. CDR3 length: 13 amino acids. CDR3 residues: CASSLSEENTIYF. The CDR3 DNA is TGTGCCAGCAGTTTATCGGAGGAAAACACCATATATTTT.

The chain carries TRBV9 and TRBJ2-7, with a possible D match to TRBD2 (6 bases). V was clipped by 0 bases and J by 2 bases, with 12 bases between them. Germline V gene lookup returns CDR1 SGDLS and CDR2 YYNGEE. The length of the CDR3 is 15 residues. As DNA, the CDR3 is TGTGCCAGCAGCGTAGGGGGCGGGGCAGCCTACGAGCAGTACTTC. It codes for CASSVGGGAAYEQYF.

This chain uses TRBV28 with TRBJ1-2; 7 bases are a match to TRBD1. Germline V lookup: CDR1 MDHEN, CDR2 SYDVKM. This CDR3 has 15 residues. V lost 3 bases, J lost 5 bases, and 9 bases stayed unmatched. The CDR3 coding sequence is TGTGCCAGCAGTTTTCCCGGGACAGAGCTATATGGCTACACCTTC. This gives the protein CASSFPGTELYGYTF.

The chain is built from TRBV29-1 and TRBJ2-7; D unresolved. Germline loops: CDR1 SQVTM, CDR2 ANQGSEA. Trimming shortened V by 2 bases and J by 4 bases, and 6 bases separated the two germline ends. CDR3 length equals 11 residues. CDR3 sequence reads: CSVEQNYEQYF. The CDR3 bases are TGCAGCGTTGAACAGAATTACGAGCAGTACTTC.

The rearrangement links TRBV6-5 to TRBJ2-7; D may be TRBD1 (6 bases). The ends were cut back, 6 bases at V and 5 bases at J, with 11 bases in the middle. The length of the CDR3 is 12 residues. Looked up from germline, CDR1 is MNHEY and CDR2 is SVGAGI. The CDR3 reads CASSGRGNEQYF. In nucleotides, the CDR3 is TGTGCCAGCAGCGGCAGGGGAAACGAGCAGTACTTC.

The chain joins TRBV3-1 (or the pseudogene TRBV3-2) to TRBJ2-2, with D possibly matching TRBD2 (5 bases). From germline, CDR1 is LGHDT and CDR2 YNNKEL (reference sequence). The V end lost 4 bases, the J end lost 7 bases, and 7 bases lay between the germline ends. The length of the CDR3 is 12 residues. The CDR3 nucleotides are TGTGCCAGCAGCCTCGGGGTCGGGGAGCTGTTTTTT. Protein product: CASSLGVGELFF.

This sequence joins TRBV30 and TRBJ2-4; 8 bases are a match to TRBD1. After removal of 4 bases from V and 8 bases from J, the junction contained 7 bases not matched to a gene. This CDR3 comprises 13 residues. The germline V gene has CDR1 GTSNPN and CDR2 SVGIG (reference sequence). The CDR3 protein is CAWTQGDRDIQYF. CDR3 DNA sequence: TGTGCCTGGACACAGGGGGATAGGGACATTCAGTACTTC.

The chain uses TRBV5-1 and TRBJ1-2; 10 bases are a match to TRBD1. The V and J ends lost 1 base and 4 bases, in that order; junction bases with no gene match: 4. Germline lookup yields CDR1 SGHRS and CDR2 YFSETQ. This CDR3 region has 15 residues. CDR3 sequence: CASSLQDRGSYGYTF. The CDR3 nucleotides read TGCGCCAGCAGCTTGCAGGACAGGGGGTCCTATGGCTACACCTTC.

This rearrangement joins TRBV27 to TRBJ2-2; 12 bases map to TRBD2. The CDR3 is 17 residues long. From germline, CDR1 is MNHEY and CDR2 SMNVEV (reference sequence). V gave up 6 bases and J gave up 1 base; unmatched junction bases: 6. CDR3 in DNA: TGTGCCAGCAGCACCTGGACTAGCGGGAAGAACACCGGGGAGCTGTTTTTT. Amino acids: CASSTWTSGKNTGELFF.